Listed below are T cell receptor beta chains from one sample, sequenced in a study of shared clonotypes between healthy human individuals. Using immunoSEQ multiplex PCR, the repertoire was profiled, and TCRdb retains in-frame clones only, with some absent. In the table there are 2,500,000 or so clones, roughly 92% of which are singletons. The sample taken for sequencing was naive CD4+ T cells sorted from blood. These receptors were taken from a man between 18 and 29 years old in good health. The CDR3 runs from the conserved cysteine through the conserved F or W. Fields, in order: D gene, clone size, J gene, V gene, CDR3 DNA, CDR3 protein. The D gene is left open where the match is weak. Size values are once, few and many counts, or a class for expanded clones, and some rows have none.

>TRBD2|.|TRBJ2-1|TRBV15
TGTGCCACCAGCAGAGATCTCGGGGGGGCCGATGAGCAGTTCTTC
CATSRDLGGADEQFF
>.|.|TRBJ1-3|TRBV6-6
TGTGCCAGCAGTTACGGGAGTGACGTAAACACCATATATTTT
CASSYGSDVNTIYF
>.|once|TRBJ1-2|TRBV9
TGTGCCAGCAACGGGAATTACTATGGCTACACCTTC
CASNGNYYGYTF
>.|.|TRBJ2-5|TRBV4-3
TGCGCCAGCAGCCAAGGTCAGGGGGGAGAGACCCAGTACTTC
CASSQGQGGETQYF
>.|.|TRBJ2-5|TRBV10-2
TGCGCCAGCAAGGAACAGAACCAAGAGACCCAGTACTTC
CASKEQNQETQYF
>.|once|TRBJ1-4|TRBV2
TGTGCCAGCAGTCGGACAGCGAATAATGAAAAACTGTTTTTT
CASSRTANNEKLFF
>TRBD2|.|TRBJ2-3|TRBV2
TGTGCCAGCAGACCTAGCGGGGTGGCAGATACGCAGTATTTT
CASRPSGVADTQYF
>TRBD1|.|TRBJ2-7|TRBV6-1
TGTGCCAGCAGATTAGACAGGGGATTTGGATACGAGCAGTACTTC
CASRLDRGFGYEQYF
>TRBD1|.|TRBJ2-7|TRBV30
TGTGCCTGGGGCGGACAGGACTACGAGCAGTACTTC
CAWGGQDYEQYF
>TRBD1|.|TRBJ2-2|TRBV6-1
TGTGCCAGCAGGGGACAGGGGGCTTTAACCGGGGAGCTGTTTTTT
CASRGQGALTGELFF
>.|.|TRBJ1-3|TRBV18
TGTGCCAGCTCACCTCAAACAGGGCTCGGAAACACCATATATTTT
CASSPQTGLGNTIYF
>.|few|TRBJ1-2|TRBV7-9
TGTGCCAGCAGCTTAGAACCAGGAGGCTACACCTTC
CASSLEPGGYTF
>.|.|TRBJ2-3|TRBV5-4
TGTGCCAGCAGCTTTTATGGCACAGATACGCAGTATTTT
CASSFYGTDTQYF
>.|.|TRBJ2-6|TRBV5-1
TGCGCCAGCAGCGCGCGAGGCCGGGCCAGGGGATCTGGGGCCAACGTCCTGACTTTC
CASSARGRARGSGANVLTF
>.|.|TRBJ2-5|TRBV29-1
TGCAGCGTTATACTGACAGACGGCTTTCAAGAGACCCAGTACTTC
CSVILTDGFQETQYF
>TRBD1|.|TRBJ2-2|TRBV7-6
TGTGCCAGCAGCTCATGGACAGGGGGCACCGGGGAGCTGTTTTTT
CASSSWTGGTGELFF
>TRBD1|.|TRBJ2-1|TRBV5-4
TGTGCCAGCAGCCCTGGGACAGCCAATGAGCAGTTCTTC
CASSPGTANEQFF
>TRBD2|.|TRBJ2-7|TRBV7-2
TGTGCCAGCAGCTCCGGACTAGCGGGTCAAGAGCAGTACTTC
CASSSGLAGQEQYF
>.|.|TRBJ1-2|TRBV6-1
TGTGCCAGCAGTGAAAGTCGAAAGTACTATGGCTACACCTTC
CASSESRKYYGYTF
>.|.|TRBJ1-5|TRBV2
TGTGCCAGCAGTGTCGAATATTATAGCAATCAGCCCCAGCATTTT
CASSVEYYSNQPQHF
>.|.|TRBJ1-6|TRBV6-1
TGTGCCAGCACCGTGGACAGATATAATTCACCCCTCCACTTT
CASTVDRYNSPLHF
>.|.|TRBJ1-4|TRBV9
TGTGCCAGCAGCGTAGGGTTACAGAGTCCAACTAATGAAAAACTGTTTTTT
CASSVGLQSPTNEKLFF
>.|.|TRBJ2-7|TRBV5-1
TGCGCCAGCAGCTTGAACAGGGACTCCTACGAGCAGTACTTC
CASSLNRDSYEQYF
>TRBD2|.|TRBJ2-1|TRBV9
TGTGCCAGCAGCACCCTTAGCGGGGGGGCTTACAATGAGCAGTTCTTC
CASSTLSGGAYNEQFF
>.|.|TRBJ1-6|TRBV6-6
TGTGCCAGCAGTCCCCAGGGGCGGAATAATTCACCCCTCCACTTT
CASSPQGRNNSPLHF
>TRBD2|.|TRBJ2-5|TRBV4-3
TGCGCCAGCAGCCAAGAGGGGCTAGCGGTGAGGCAAGAGACCCAGTACTTC
CASSQEGLAVRQETQYF
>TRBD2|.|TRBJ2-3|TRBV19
TGTGCCAGTAGTAGGACTAGCGGGAGGATAGGGACAGATACGCAGTATTTT
CASSRTSGRIGTDTQYF
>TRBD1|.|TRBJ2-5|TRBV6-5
TGTGCCAGCAGTCAGACAGGGCCCGCGAAGACCCAGTACTTC
CASSQTGPAKTQYF
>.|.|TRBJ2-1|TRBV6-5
TGTGCCAGCAGCCGGGGTAGGGTGTTTGATGAGCAGTTCTTC
CASSRGRVFDEQFF
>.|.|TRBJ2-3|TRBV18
TGTGCCAGCTCACCACCGAATTCAGCAGGTACGCAGTATTTT
CASSPPNSAGTQYF
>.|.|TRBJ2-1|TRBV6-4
TGTGCCAGCAGTGAACTAGGAATCTCGGGTGAGCAGTTCTTC
CASSELGISGEQFF
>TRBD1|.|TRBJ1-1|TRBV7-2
TGTGCCAGCAGCTTAGGGACAGGGGAAAGGGCTTTCTTT
CASSLGTGERAFF
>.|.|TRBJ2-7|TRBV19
TGTGCCAGTAGTCCAAGGACGGTAAGCTCCTACGAGCAGTACTTC
CASSPRTVSSYEQYF
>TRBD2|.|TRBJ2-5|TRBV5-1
TGCGCCAGCAGCGTAGCGGGAGAAGAGACCCAGTACTTC
CASSVAGEETQYF
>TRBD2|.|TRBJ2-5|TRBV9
TGTGCCAGCAGCGTAGGAGGTAGCGGGAGAGAGACCCAGTACTTC
CASSVGGSGRETQYF
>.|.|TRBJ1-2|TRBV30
TGTGCCTGGGGATCCGGGCCTAACTATGGCTACACCTTC
CAWGSGPNYGYTF
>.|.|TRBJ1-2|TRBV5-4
TGTGCCAGCACCGACACTTCTAACTATGGCTACACCTTC
CASTDTSNYGYTF
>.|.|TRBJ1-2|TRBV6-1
TGTGCCAGCAGTGAGGTCCTCTATGGCTACACCTTC
CASSEVLYGYTF
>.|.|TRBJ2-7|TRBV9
TGTGCCAGCAGCCGGGAGGAGGGGGCCCCCTACGAGCAGTACTTC
CASSREEGAPYEQYF
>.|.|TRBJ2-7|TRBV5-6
TGTGCCAGCAGCTTGGTGGCAGGGGAATCCTACGAGCAGTACTTC
CASSLVAGESYEQYF